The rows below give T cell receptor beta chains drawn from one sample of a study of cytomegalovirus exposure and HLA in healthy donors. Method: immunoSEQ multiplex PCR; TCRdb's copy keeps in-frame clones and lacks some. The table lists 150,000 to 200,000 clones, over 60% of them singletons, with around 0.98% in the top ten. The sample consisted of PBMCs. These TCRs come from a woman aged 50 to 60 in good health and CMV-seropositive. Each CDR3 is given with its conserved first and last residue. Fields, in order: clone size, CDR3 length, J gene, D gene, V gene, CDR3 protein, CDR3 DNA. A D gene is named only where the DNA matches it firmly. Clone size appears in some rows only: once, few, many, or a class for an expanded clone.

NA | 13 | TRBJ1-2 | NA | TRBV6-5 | CASSYGKNYGYTF | TGTGCCAGCAGTTACGGCAAAAACTATGGCTACACCTTC
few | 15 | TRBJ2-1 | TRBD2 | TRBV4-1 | CASSQEQREDNEQFF | TGCGCCAGCAGCCAAGAGCAACGGGAGGACAATGAGCAGTTCTTC
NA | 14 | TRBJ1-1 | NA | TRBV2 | CASRRGTGNTEAFF | TGTGCCAGCAGAAGGGGGACGGGGAACACTGAAGCTTTCTTT
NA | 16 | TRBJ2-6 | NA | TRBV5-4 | CASSLSRHTGANVLTF | TGTGCCAGCAGCTTGAGTCGCCACACTGGGGCCAACGTCCTGACTTTC
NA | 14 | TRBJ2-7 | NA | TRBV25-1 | CASSEGGGSYEQYF | TGTGCCAGCAGTGAAGGCGGAGGCTCCTACGAGCAGTACTTC
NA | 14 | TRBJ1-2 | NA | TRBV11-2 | CASSLLQANYGYTF | TGTGCCAGCAGCTTACTCCAGGCCAACTATGGCTACACCTTC
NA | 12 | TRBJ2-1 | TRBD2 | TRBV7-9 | CASSWEGNEQFF | TGTGCCAGCAGCTGGGAGGGGAATGAGCAGTTCTTC
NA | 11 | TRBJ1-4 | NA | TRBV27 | CASSLGEKLFF | TGTGCCAGCAGTTTAGGCGAAAAACTGTTTTTT
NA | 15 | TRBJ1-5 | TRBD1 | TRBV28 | CASSVPGQANQPQHF | TGTGCCAGCTCTGTGCCCGGACAGGCAAATCAGCCCCAGCATTTT
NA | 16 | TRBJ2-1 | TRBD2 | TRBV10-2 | CASSYPLAGSYNEQFF | TGCGCCAGCAGTTATCCACTAGCGGGATCCTACAATGAGCAGTTCTTC
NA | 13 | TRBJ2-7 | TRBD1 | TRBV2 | CASSYETGVEQYF | TGTGCCAGCAGTTACGAGACAGGGGTCGAGCAGTACTTC
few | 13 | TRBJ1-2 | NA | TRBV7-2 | CASSFGGGDGYPF | TGTGCCAGCAGCTTTGGGGGGGGCGATGGCTACCCCTTC
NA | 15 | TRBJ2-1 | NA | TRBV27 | CASTLDLSSYNEQFF | TGTGCCAGCACCCTGGACTTGAGCTCCTACAATGAGCAGTTCTTC
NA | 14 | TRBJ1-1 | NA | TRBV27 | CASVREGRRTEAFF | TGTGCCAGCGTTAGGGAGGGGCGTCGGACTGAAGCTTTCTTT
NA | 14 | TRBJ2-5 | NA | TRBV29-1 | CSVGRRGPQETQYF | TGCAGCGTTGGCCGGCGGGGGCCACAAGAGACCCAGTACTTC
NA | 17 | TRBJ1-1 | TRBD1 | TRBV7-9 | CASSLAWDRGANTEAFF | TGTGCCAGCAGCTTAGCCTGGGACAGGGGAGCAAACACTGAAGCTTTCTTT
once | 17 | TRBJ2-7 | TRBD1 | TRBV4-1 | CTSSGRGGQGLSYEQYF | TGCACCAGCAGCGGCCGCGGGGGACAGGGGTTATCCTACGAGCAGTACTTC
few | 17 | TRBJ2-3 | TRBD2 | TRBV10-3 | CAISEFDGGGGSDTQYF | TGTGCCATCAGTGAGTTCGACGGCGGCGGGGGGTCTGATACGCAGTATTTT
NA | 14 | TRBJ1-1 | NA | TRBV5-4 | CASSPGTTGTEAFF | TGTGCCAGCAGCCCCGGCACTACAGGGACTGAAGCTTTCTTT
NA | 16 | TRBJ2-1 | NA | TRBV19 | CASSILLGGTYNEQFF | TGTGCCAGTAGTATCCTCCTAGGTGGTACCTACAATGAGCAGTTCTTC
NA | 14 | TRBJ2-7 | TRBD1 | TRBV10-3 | CAIGSDRGIYEQYF | TGTGCCATCGGAAGCGACAGGGGGATCTACGAGCAGTACTTC
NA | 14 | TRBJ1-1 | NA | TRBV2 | CASRVQGLNTEAFF | TGTGCCAGCAGGGTACAGGGATTGAACACTGAAGCTTTCTTT
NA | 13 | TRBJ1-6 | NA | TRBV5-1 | CASSLTDNSPLHF | TGCGCCAGCAGCTTGACAGATAATTCACCCCTCCACTTT
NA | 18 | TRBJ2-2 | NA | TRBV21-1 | CASTLLHGTSGRGGELFF | TGTGCCAGCACCTTACTTCACGGGACTAGCGGGAGAGGCGGGGAGCTGTTTTTT
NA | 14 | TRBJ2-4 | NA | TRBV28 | CASGGGLSIYIQYF | TGTGCCAGCGGTGGAGGACTCTCCATATACATTCAGTACTTC
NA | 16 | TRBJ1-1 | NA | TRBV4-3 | CASSQGGGARNTEAFF | TGCGCCAGCAGCCAAGGCGGGGGGGCGAGGAACACTGAAGCTTTCTTT
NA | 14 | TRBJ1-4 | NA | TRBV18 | CASSQTLTREKLFF | TGTGCCAGCTCACAAACCCTGACGAGGGAAAAACTGTTTTTT
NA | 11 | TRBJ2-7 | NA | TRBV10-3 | CAISGEYEQYF | TGTGCCATCAGCGGGGAGTACGAGCAGTACTTC
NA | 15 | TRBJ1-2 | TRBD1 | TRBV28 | CASSLFQDRNYGYTF | TGTGCCAGCAGTTTATTTCAGGACAGGAACTATGGCTACACCTTC
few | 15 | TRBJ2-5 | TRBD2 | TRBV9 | CASSVAGGPQETQYF | TGTGCCAGCAGCGTAGCGGGGGGGCCCCAAGAGACCCAGTACTTC
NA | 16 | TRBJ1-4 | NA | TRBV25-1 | CASSDLRGGSNEKLFF | TGTGCCAGCAGTGATTTAAGGGGGGGTTCAAATGAAAAACTGTTTTTT
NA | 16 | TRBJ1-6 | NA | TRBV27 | CASSLDGQTSNSPLHF | TGTGCCAGCAGTTTAGACGGACAGACTAGCAATTCACCCCTCCACTTT
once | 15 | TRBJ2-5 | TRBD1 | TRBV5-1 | CASSYGQGVSETQYF | TGCGCCAGCAGCTATGGCCAGGGGGTATCGGAGACCCAGTACTTC
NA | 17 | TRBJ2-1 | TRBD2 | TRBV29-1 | CSVGLAGGPDSYNEQFF | TGCAGCGTCGGACTAGCGGGGGGGCCGGACTCCTACAATGAGCAGTTCTTC
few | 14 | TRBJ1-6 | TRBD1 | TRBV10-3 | CAISRTGESSPLHF | TGTGCCATCAGCCGTACAGGGGAGAGTTCACCCCTCCACTTT
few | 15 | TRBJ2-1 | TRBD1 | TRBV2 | CASSSETGGLNEQFF | TGTGCCAGCAGTTCGGAGACAGGGGGCTTGAATGAGCAGTTCTTC
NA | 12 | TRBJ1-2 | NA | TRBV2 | CAGSRTDYGYTF | TGTGCCGGAAGTCGGACTGACTATGGCTACACCTTC
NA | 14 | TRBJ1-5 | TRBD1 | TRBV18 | CASSPGQVVEPQHF | TGTGCCAGCTCACCAGGACAGGTAGTAGAGCCCCAGCATTTT
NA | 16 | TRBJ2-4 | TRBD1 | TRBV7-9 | CASSLAPGGAKNIQYF | TGTGCCAGCAGCTTAGCGCCAGGGGGAGCCAAAAACATTCAGTACTTC
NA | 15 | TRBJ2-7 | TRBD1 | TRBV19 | CASALREGGAYEQYF | TGTGCCAGTGCCCTAAGGGAAGGGGGCGCGTACGAGCAGTACTTC
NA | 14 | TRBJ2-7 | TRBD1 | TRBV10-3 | CATVDRADSYEQYF | TGTGCCACCGTGGACAGGGCAGACTCCTACGAGCAGTACTTC
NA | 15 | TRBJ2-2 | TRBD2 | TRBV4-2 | CASSQEGGRTGELFF | TGTGCCAGCAGCCAGGAGGGAGGGAGGACCGGGGAGCTGTTTTTT
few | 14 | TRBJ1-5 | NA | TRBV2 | CASRKGLSNQPQHF | TGTGCCAGCAGGAAGGGACTAAGCAATCAGCCCCAGCATTTT
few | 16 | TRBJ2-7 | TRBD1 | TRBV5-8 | CASSLVGAGGFYEQYF | TGTGCCAGCAGCTTGGTGGGTGCAGGGGGCTTCTACGAGCAGTACTTC
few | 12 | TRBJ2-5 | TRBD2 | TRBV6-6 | CASSYNDREEYF | TGTGCCAGCAGTTACAACGACCGGGAGGAGTACTTC
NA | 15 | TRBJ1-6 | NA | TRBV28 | CATRGGRTYNSPLHF | TGTGCCACCCGGGGGGGCAGAACCTATAATTCACCCCTCCACTTT